These 10 T cell receptor beta chains were sequenced from one sample in a study of beta chain features in type 1 diabetes. Expressed TCRB transcripts were sequenced because the entire RNA isolate underwent reverse transcription. The table came from immunoSEQ multiplex PCR; TCRdb's copy has only in-frame clones and leaves some out. The repertoire holds 350,000 to 400,000 clones, roughly 15% seen once, with 0.019% in the top ten. Sequenced material: naive CD4+ T cells from blood. These receptors were obtained from a woman between 18 and 29 years old in good health.

The chain carries TRBV7-2 and TRBJ1-1; 7 bases agree with TRBD1. CDR3 length: 15 amino acids. V dropped 5 bases and J dropped 3; count of bases not matched to a gene: 9. Germline lookup yields CDR1 SGHTA and CDR2 FQGNSA. CDR3 loop: CASSPDRSSDTEAFF. CDR3 in DNA: TGTGCCAGCAGCCCGGACAGGTCGTCGGACACTGAAGCTTTCTTT. Using reference TRBV7-2 and TRBJ1-1 for the parts outside the CDR3, the full variable domain is GAGVSQSPSNKVTEKGKDVELRCDPISGHTALYWYRQSLGQGLEFLIYFQGNSAPDKSGLPSDRFSAERTGGSVSTLTIQRTQQEDSAVYLCASSPDRSSDTEAFFGQGTRLTVV.

In its sample, this clone was seen a few times. The rearrangement uses TRBV5-1 and TRBJ2-1, with D perhaps TRBD1 (6 bases). CDR1 and CDR2 (germline): SGHRS, YFSETQ. Trimming left V 1 base short and J 10 bases short, with 18 bases between. The CDR3 is 15 residues long. CDR3 nucleotide sequence: TGCGCCAGCAGCTTGTTGGAGAGGGGGTCTCGGGAGCAGTTCTTC. Encoded protein: CASSLLERGSREQFF.

The sample holds a few counts of this clone. Here the CDR3 reads CASAVREDEQYF. In nucleotides, the CDR3 is TGTGCCAGCGCCGTCCGGGAGGACGAGCAGTACTTC. The V and J genes are TRBV11-2 and TRBJ2-7, with 7 bases identical to TRBD2. V lost 8 bases and J lost 5; bases outside the gene matches: 6. The V gene's germline CDR1 is SGHAT and CDR2 FQNNGV. CDR3 length: 12 residues.

The CDR3 DNA reads TGTGCCAGCAGCTGGAGGGAAACCGGGGAGCTGTTTTTT. Translated: CASSWRETGELFF. This chain joins TRBV7-3 and TRBJ2-2, with D possibly being TRBD2 (6 bases). Germline CDR1 reads SGHTA; CDR2 reads FQGTGA. The CDR3 is made up of 13 amino acids. V lost 4 bases to trimming and J lost 5 bases, with 8 bases between them.

J is TRBJ2-1 and V is TRBV7-2; 9 bases are a match to TRBD2. The CDR3 runs to 16 residues. Trimming took 1 base from V and 5 from J; bases not matched to a gene: 6. Germline CDR1 SGHTA, CDR2 FQGNSA. CDR3 sequence (DNA): TGTGCCAGCAGCTTAGGCGGCGGGAGGGACAACAATGAGCAGTTCTTC. This sequence encodes CASSLGGGRDNNEQFF.

This clone was observed a handful of times. The chain uses TRBV27 and TRBJ1-3, with D maybe TRBD1 (5 bases). Trimming cost V 6 bases and J 0 bases, with 6 bases left between them. CDR3 length: 13 residues. Germline CDR1 and CDR2: MNHEY and SMNVEV (reference sequence). Written as DNA, the CDR3 is TGTGCCAGCAGGACAGCCTCTGGAAACACCATATATTTT. Its protein is CASRTASGNTIYF.

The V call is TRBV5-5, the J call TRBJ2-7; 8 bases agree with TRBD1. The CDR3 runs to 14 residues. The germline V gene encodes CDR1 SGHKS and CDR2 YYEKEE (reference sequence). Trimming took 4 bases from V and 5 from J; bases not matched to a gene: 8. The CDR3 sequence is CASSRQGAKNEQYF. CDR3 nucleotides: TGTGCCAGCAGCCGTCAGGGGGCGAAGAACGAGCAGTACTTC.

The rearrangement links TRBV5-6 to TRBJ2-1, with TRBD2 identical over 12 bases. CDR3 length equals 16 residues. The V gene's germline CDR1 is SGHDT and CDR2 YYEEEE. V shed 5 bases, J shed 4 bases, and the junction held 7 bases outside the gene matches. CDR3 bases: TGTGCCAGCAGTGAGATTGGGACTAGCGGGTACAATGAGCAGTTCTTC. This translates into CASSEIGTSGYNEQFF. Combining the CDR3 with reference TRBV5-6 and TRBJ2-1 gives the whole variable domain DAGVTQSPTHLIKTRGQQVTLRCSPKSGHDTVSWYQQALGQGPQFIFQYYEEEERQRGNFPDRFSGHQFPNYSSELNVNALLLGDSALYLCASSEIGTSGYNEQFFGPGTRLTVL.

The rearrangement links TRBV11-2 to TRBJ2-1; a possible D gene is TRBD1 (6 bases). Germline V gives CDR1 SGHAT, CDR2 FQNNGV. The CDR3 has 13 residues. V was shortened by 5 bases and J by 8 bases, with 13 bases between the two germline ends. The CDR3 region has the DNA TGTGCCAGCAGCGCAAACAGGGTTTATGAGCAGTTCTTC. Translated: CASSANRVYEQFF. Full variable domain (remainder filled in from reference TRBV11-2 and TRBJ2-1): EAGVAQSPRYKIIEKRQSVAFWCNPISGHATLYWYQQILGQGPKLLIQFQNNGVVDDSQLPKDRFSAERLKGVDSTLKIQPAKLEDSAVYLCASSANRVYEQFFGPGTRLTVL.

J is TRBJ2-1 and V is TRBV27, with 9 bases that match TRBD2. V lost 2 bases, J lost 4 bases, and 9 bases stayed unmatched. Germline assignment: CDR1 MNHEY and CDR2 SMNVEV (reference sequence). This CDR3 has 17 amino acids. The CDR3 region is CASSLRAGGPSYNEQFF. CDR3 DNA: TGTGCCAGCAGTTTAAGGGCGGGAGGGCCTTCATACAATGAGCAGTTCTTC.